This record looks at one T cell receptor beta chain sequence and its context. V gave up 7 bases and J gave up 6 bases; unmatched junction bases: 9. Germline values: CDR1 ENHRY, CDR2 SYGVKD. The CDR3 is 13 residues long. The data were taken from a study of blood T cell repertoires in COVID-19. For the study at large: The study drew acute and convalescent COVID-19 samples from the United States, Italy and Spain. T cells, B-cell-depleted T cells, or PBMCs provided the cDNA or gDNA that served as material.

Original methodology: How many nucleated cells were present was estimated from reference gene primer amplification. Measured with immunoSEQ multiplex PCR; TCRdb has only the in-frame clones, and not every one. Clone size and the V and J calls come from that table; the DNA yielded D and trimming. The table has about 110,000 clones, 60% to 85% seen once; the top ten hold around 4.4%. This receptor was obtained from a man aged 65 to 79 with acute or convalescent COVID-19. The chain recombines TRBV10-3 with TRBJ2-7, with 7 bases aligning to TRBD1. The sequencing sample was made of peripheral blood. CDR3 loop: CAITSTGVGEQYF. DNA for the CDR3: TGTGCCATCACCAGTACAGGGGTAGGCGAGCAGTACTTC.